These T cell receptor beta chains were read from a single sample in a study of patients and donors after allogeneic stem cell transplantation. One entry per CDR3 protein, called by TCRdb with MiXCR from the RT-PCR reads. The table has about 960,000 distinct CDR3 sequences, 15% to 20% seen once; the top ten hold around 6%. The sample taken for sequencing was blood, either unsorted or a sorted T cell fraction (not recorded which). The receptors were gathered from a human donor who was either an allogeneic HSCT recipient or a stem cell or donor lymphocyte infusion donor (not recorded which). It is not recorded whose cells these are; they may come from a transplant donor. CDR3s include the opening cysteine and the closing phenylalanine or tryptophan. D genes are given only for firm matches. The size field is filled for only some rows; it gives once, few, many or a size class.

J gene: TRBJ2-5
V gene: TRBV5-1
clone size: NA
D gene: NA
CDR3 DNA: TGCGCCAGCAGCTCGCCGGGTCAGCAAGAGACCCAGTACTTC
CDR3 protein: CASSSPGQQETQYF

J gene: TRBJ2-1
V gene: TRBV7-2
clone size: NA
D gene: TRBD2
CDR3 DNA: TGTGCCAGCAGCTTAGATCGGGGGGAGCACAATGAGCAGTTCTTC
CDR3 protein: CASSLDRGEHNEQFF

J gene: TRBJ2-7
V gene: TRBV10-3
clone size: few
D gene: NA
CDR3 DNA: TGTGCCATCGCAACAGGGACGGCAGGCCCTTCGGACGAGCAGTACTTC
CDR3 protein: CAIATGTAGPSDEQYF

J gene: TRBJ2-3
V gene: TRBV5-1
clone size: many
D gene: TRBD2
CDR3 DNA: TGCGCCAGCAGCTTGGTACCACCGGGACTAGCAGCAGATACGCAGTATTTT
CDR3 protein: CASSLVPPGLAADTQYF

J gene: TRBJ1-2
V gene: TRBV20-1
clone size: NA
D gene: NA
CDR3 DNA: TGCAGTGTCTTGGACAGAGTTAACTATGGCTACACCTTC
CDR3 protein: CSVLDRVNYGYTF

J gene: TRBJ2-2
V gene: TRBV6-5
clone size: few
D gene: TRBD2
CDR3 DNA: TGTGCCAGCAGTTACGGGGGGGAGGCCGGGGAGCTGTTTTTT
CDR3 protein: CASSYGGEAGELFF

J gene: TRBJ2-1
V gene: TRBV6-2/TRBV6-3
clone size: NA
D gene: TRBD2
CDR3 DNA: TGTGCCAGCAGTTACTCAGGCGGGGGGGCCAATGAGCAGTTCTTC
CDR3 protein: CASSYSGGGANEQFF

J gene: TRBJ2-1
V gene: TRBV27
clone size: NA
D gene: TRBD2
CDR3 DNA: TGTGCCAGCAGTTTATCGGGTCTAGCGGGGGGGCAGGTCATCAATGAGCAGTTCTTC
CDR3 protein: CASSLSGLAGGQVINEQFF

J gene: TRBJ1-1
V gene: TRBV12-3/TRBV12-4
clone size: NA
D gene: NA
CDR3 DNA: TGTGCCAGCACCACCCTCCCGGCAGGTACCACTGAAGCTTTCTTT
CDR3 protein: CASTTLPAGTTEAFF

J gene: TRBJ2-1
V gene: TRBV7-2
clone size: few
D gene: NA
CDR3 DNA: TGTGCCAGCAGCTCCGCCGCCCATTCGGGGTACAATGAGCAGTTCTTC
CDR3 protein: CASSSAAHSGYNEQFF

J gene: TRBJ2-7
V gene: TRBV7-2
clone size: NA
D gene: TRBD2
CDR3 DNA: TGTGCCAGCAGCGTGACTAGCGGGGCTTACTACGAGCAGTACTTC
CDR3 protein: CASSVTSGAYYEQYF

J gene: TRBJ2-3
V gene: TRBV30
clone size: once
D gene: TRBD2
CDR3 DNA: TGTGCCTGGGGTTCTAGCGGGGGATTCACAGATACGCAGTATTTT
CDR3 protein: CAWGSSGGFTDTQYF

J gene: TRBJ2-3
V gene: TRBV12-3/TRBV12-4
clone size: NA
D gene: TRBD2
CDR3 DNA: TGTGCCAGCGCCCGCGGGGGGGCCACAGATACGCAGTATTTT
CDR3 protein: CASARGGATDTQYF

J gene: TRBJ2-7
V gene: TRBV20-1
clone size: many
D gene: NA
CDR3 DNA: TGCAGTGCTGATAGGACCAGCTTCGAGCAGTACTTC
CDR3 protein: CSADRTSFEQYF

J gene: TRBJ1-4
V gene: TRBV24-1
clone size: NA
D gene: TRBD1
CDR3 DNA: TGTGCCACCAGTGATTCCGGGACAGGGACAGCAAAACTGTTTTTT
CDR3 protein: CATSDSGTGTAKLFF

J gene: TRBJ2-1
V gene: TRBV4-3
clone size: NA
D gene: TRBD2
CDR3 DNA: TGCGCCAGCAGCCAGCAAGCGGGGGGCGCCTACAATGAGCAGTTCTTC
CDR3 protein: CASSQQAGGAYNEQFF

J gene: TRBJ2-7
V gene: TRBV5-6
clone size: few
D gene: TRBD1
CDR3 DNA: TGTGCCAGCAGCTTTCCTCGGGACAGGGCAGGGGGAGACTTC
CDR3 protein: CASSFPRDRAGGDF

J gene: TRBJ2-5
V gene: TRBV29-1
clone size: few
D gene: NA
CDR3 DNA: TGCAGCGTTGAGTACAGTGTAGAGACCCAGTACTTC
CDR3 protein: CSVEYSVETQYF

J gene: TRBJ2-6
V gene: TRBV4-3
clone size: few
D gene: TRBD1
CDR3 DNA: TGCGCCAGCAGCCTTGCGGGACAGGGGGCTACTGGGGCCAACGTCCTGACTTTC
CDR3 protein: CASSLAGQGATGANVLTF

J gene: TRBJ2-1
V gene: TRBV20-1
clone size: many
D gene: TRBD2
CDR3 DNA: TGCAGTGCTAGGCCCACTAGCGGGACCTACAATGAGCAGTTCTTC
CDR3 protein: CSARPTSGTYNEQFF

J gene: TRBJ2-6
V gene: TRBV24-1
clone size: NA
D gene: NA
CDR3 DNA: TGTGCCACCGGTGGAGGGGGTTCTCTCTCTGGGGCCAACGTCCTGACTTTC
CDR3 protein: CATGGGGSLSGANVLTF

J gene: TRBJ2-7
V gene: TRBV20-1
clone size: NA
D gene: NA
CDR3 DNA: TGCAGTGCTAGAGCTGGGGACGAGCAGTACTTC
CDR3 protein: CSARAGDEQYF

J gene: TRBJ2-7
V gene: TRBV27
clone size: few
D gene: NA
CDR3 DNA: TGTGCCAGCAGTTTAGAGGGTCCGTCTCCCTACGAGCAGTACTTC
CDR3 protein: CASSLEGPSPYEQYF

J gene: TRBJ1-2
V gene: TRBV7-2
clone size: NA
D gene: NA
CDR3 DNA: TGTGCCAGCAATCGACGTCGACCGATATATGGCTACACCTTC
CDR3 protein: CASNRRRPIYGYTF

J gene: TRBJ2-1
V gene: TRBV2
clone size: NA
D gene: NA
CDR3 DNA: TGTGCCAGCAGGAGGTTCACGGGTAATGAGCAGTTCTTC
CDR3 protein: CASRRFTGNEQFF

J gene: TRBJ2-6
V gene: TRBV15
clone size: few
D gene: NA
CDR3 DNA: TGTGCCACCGGTCGCTCTGGGGCCAACGTCCTGACTTTC
CDR3 protein: CATGRSGANVLTF

J gene: TRBJ1-6
V gene: TRBV15
clone size: NA
D gene: NA
CDR3 DNA: TGTGCCACCAGCAGCGGGACTAAAAAACTCCCTAGGAATTCACCCCTCCACTTT
CDR3 protein: CATSSGTKKLPRNSPLHF

J gene: TRBJ2-7
V gene: TRBV20-1
clone size: NA
D gene: NA
CDR3 DNA: TGCAGTGCTAACCCCTCGGGGCGGGTAGAAGAGCAGTACTTC
CDR3 protein: CSANPSGRVEEQYF

J gene: TRBJ2-3
V gene: TRBV27
clone size: once
D gene: TRBD2
CDR3 DNA: TGTGCCAGCAGTTTATGGGGACTAGCGGCTAACACAGATACGCAGTATTTT
CDR3 protein: CASSLWGLAANTDTQYF

J gene: TRBJ2-1
V gene: TRBV10-3
clone size: few
D gene: TRBD2
CDR3 DNA: TGTGCCACCGTAGCGGGGGGGGGCAATGAGCAGTTCTTC
CDR3 protein: CATVAGGGNEQFF

J gene: TRBJ1-2
V gene: TRBV7-3
clone size: NA
D gene: TRBD1
CDR3 DNA: TGTGCCAGCAGCCCCCACGGGACAGATTTAGATGGCTACACCTTC
CDR3 protein: CASSPHGTDLDGYTF

J gene: TRBJ2-3
V gene: TRBV6-2/TRBV6-3
clone size: NA
D gene: TRBD2
CDR3 DNA: TGTGCCAGCAGTTACAGGGGTAGCGGGGCAGATACGCAGTATTTT
CDR3 protein: CASSYRGSGADTQYF

J gene: TRBJ2-1
V gene: TRBV24-1
clone size: few
D gene: NA
CDR3 DNA: TGTGCCACCATGGGGGGCTACAATGAGCAGTTCTTC
CDR3 protein: CATMGGYNEQFF

J gene: TRBJ1-1
V gene: TRBV27
clone size: few
D gene: NA
CDR3 DNA: TGTGCCAGCAGTTTTGAGTCAACAGGGAACACTGAAGCTTTCTTT
CDR3 protein: CASSFESTGNTEAFF

J gene: TRBJ2-3
V gene: TRBV4-1
clone size: NA
D gene: NA
CDR3 DNA: TGCGCCAGCAGCCAAGTCGCCCGGTACACAGATACGCAGTATTTT
CDR3 protein: CASSQVARYTDTQYF

J gene: TRBJ1-3
V gene: TRBV21-1
clone size: NA
D gene: NA
CDR3 DNA: TGTGCCAGCAGGCTAAACATAAGGAAGGGACAGGGTTACTCTGGAAACACCATATATTTT
CDR3 protein: CASRLNIRKGQGYSGNTIYF

J gene: TRBJ2-2
V gene: TRBV3-1
clone size: NA
D gene: TRBD2
CDR3 DNA: TGTGCCGGGGGACTAGCAATCACGAACACCGGGGAGCTGTTTTTT
CDR3 protein: CAGGLAITNTGELFF

J gene: TRBJ1-2
V gene: TRBV5-6
clone size: NA
D gene: TRBD1
CDR3 DNA: TGTGCCAGCAGCCTGATCGGGACAGGTTCGGGAGGCTACACCTTC
CDR3 protein: CASSLIGTGSGGYTF

J gene: TRBJ2-1
V gene: TRBV6-2/TRBV6-3
clone size: NA
D gene: TRBD2
CDR3 DNA: TGTGCCAGCAGGGACAGCGGGGGGGCCTGGAATGAGCAGTTCTTC
CDR3 protein: CASRDSGGAWNEQFF

J gene: TRBJ2-1
V gene: TRBV29-1
clone size: few
D gene: TRBD1
CDR3 DNA: TGCAGCGTTGAGGGGCCAAAAGACGGCAGGGGGCGCGTTCTACCCCGATACAATGAGCAGTTCTTC
CDR3 protein: CSVEGPKDGRGRVLPRYNEQFF

J gene: TRBJ2-7
V gene: TRBV6-1
clone size: NA
D gene: NA
CDR3 DNA: TGTGCCAGCAGCCCCTCGATGTGGTACTACGAGCAGTACTTC
CDR3 protein: CASSPSMWYYEQYF

J gene: TRBJ2-7
V gene: TRBV27
clone size: NA
D gene: NA
CDR3 DNA: TGTGCCAGCAGTTTAAAGGGGGGACTATACGAGCAGTACTTC
CDR3 protein: CASSLKGGLYEQYF

J gene: TRBJ1-5
V gene: TRBV4-2
clone size: NA
D gene: NA
CDR3 DNA: TGTGCCAGCAGCGCAGATTGGGGGCCGGGCTCCCTAAACAATCAGCCCCAGCATTTT
CDR3 protein: CASSADWGPGSLNNQPQHF

J gene: TRBJ2-1
V gene: TRBV7-9
clone size: many
D gene: NA
CDR3 DNA: TGTGCCAGCAGCTTTGGAGACAATGAGCAGTTCTTC
CDR3 protein: CASSFGDNEQFF

J gene: TRBJ2-1
V gene: TRBV6-2/TRBV6-3
clone size: NA
D gene: TRBD2
CDR3 DNA: TGTGCCAGCAGTTACCCACCCCGGTTAGCGGGGGACAATGAGCAGTTCTTC
CDR3 protein: CASSYPPRLAGDNEQFF

J gene: TRBJ1-2
V gene: TRBV30
clone size: few
D gene: NA
CDR3 DNA: TGTGCCTGGACCAATGGCAACTATGGCTACACCTTC
CDR3 protein: CAWTNGNYGYTF

J gene: TRBJ2-7
V gene: TRBV25-1
clone size: NA
D gene: TRBD1
CDR3 DNA: TGTGCCAGCACCCCTATCAGGACAGGGGCCGTACGATTCCAGTACTTC
CDR3 protein: CASTPIRTGAVRFQYF